This entry lists 9 T cell receptor beta chains sequenced from one sample in a study of blood T cell repertoires in COVID-19. The assay was immunoSEQ multiplex PCR, and TCRdb's table has in-frame clones only and misses some. The sample includes fewer than 300,000 clones, around 86% of them seen just once. The sequencing sample was made of peripheral blood. The receptors here all came from a woman aged 40 to 50 who had recovered from COVID-19.

J is TRBJ2-6 and V is TRBV7-9; TRBD1 is a possible D gene (9 bases). V lost 8 bases and J lost 0, with 20 bases in between. Germline V gene lookup returns CDR1 SEHNR and CDR2 FQNEAQ (reference sequence). The CDR3 length is 18 residues. The CDR3 reads CASRRGGQGPSGANVLTF. CDR3 in DNA: TGTGCCAGCCGCCGGGGGGGACAGGGCCCCTCTGGGGCCAACGTCCTGACTTTC. Using reference TRBV7-9 and TRBJ2-6 for the parts outside the CDR3, the full variable domain is DTGVSQNPRHKITKRGQNVTFRCDPISEHNRLYWYRQTLGQGPEFLTYFQNEAQLEKSRLLSDRFSAERPKGSFSTLEIQRTEQGDSAMYLCASRRGGQGPSGANVLTFGAGSRLTVL.

This chain links TRBV4-1 with TRBJ2-2, with TRBD2 identical over 13 bases. After removal of 4 bases from V and 1 base from J, the junction contained 6 bases not matched to a gene. The CDR3 is 18 amino acids. Germline CDR1 reads MGHRA; CDR2 reads YSYEKL. In nucleotides, the CDR3 is TGCGCCAGCAGCCTCCGGACTAGCGGGGGAGGGAACACCGGGGAGCTGTTTTTT. This gives the protein CASSLRTSGGGNTGELFF.

The sample holds one count of this clone. The rearrangement joins TRBV7-2 to TRBJ2-1; possibly TRBD2 for D (6 bases). The V gene's germline CDR1 is SGHTA and CDR2 FQGNSA. Deletions cut 1 base from V and 5 bases from J, with 12 bases between. This CDR3 has 15 amino acids. CDR3 coding DNA: TGTGCCAGCAGCTTAGAGGGACTTGCTAACAATGAGCAGTTCTTC. This sequence encodes CASSLEGLANNEQFF.

The chain employs TRBV27 and TRBJ1-4, with D uncertain. The CDR3 has 13 amino acids. Per the germline V gene, CDR1 is MNHEY and CDR2 is SMNVEV (reference sequence). With 3 bases removed from V and 7 bases from J, the gap between germline ends came to 9 bases. CDR3 DNA sequence: TGTGCCAGCAGTTTCCATCCCAGTGAAAAACTGTTTTTT. This translates into CASSFHPSEKLFF.

The V gene is TRBV11-2, the J gene TRBJ1-2; tentatively, D is TRBD1 (5 bases). The CDR3 is 17 residues long. Trimming removed 1 base at V and 4 bases at J, with 19 bases between. CDR1 is SGHAT and CDR2 is FQNNGV in the germline V gene. The CDR3, as DNA: TGTGCCAGCAGCTTAGGTCCTTCCGGGACTGCACGCTATGGCTACACCTTC. Translated: CASSLGPSGTARYGYTF.

DNA of the CDR3: TGTGCCAGCAGTCAAACCCGAGGGCTAGTCACTAATGAAAAACTGTTTTTT. It yields the protein CASSQTRGLVTNEKLFF. V is TRBV27 and J is TRBJ1-4; D is uncertain. The CDR3 is 17 amino acids. Germline V gives CDR1 MNHEY, CDR2 SMNVEV (reference sequence). Trimming cost V 5 bases and J 2 bases, with 18 bases left between them.

V is TRBV5-1 and J is TRBJ1-1; D remains unclear. Trimming pared 4 bases from V and 3 bases from J, leaving 19 bases between. Germline CDR1 and CDR2: SGHRS and YFSETQ. This CDR3 is 16 amino acids long. In nucleotides, the CDR3 is TGCGCCAGCAGCACACACTCCACGGGTCGAGACACTGAAGCTTTCTTT. Translated: CASSTHSTGRDTEAFF.

The CDR3 DNA reads as TGTGCCAGCAGCGCTGGGACTAGCGGGGTCGGGGAGCTGTTTTTT. This gives the protein CASSAGTSGVGELFF. The chain carries TRBV9 and TRBJ2-2, with 13 bases matching TRBD2. Germline V gene data show CDR1 as SGDLS and CDR2 as YYNGEE. The J segment lost 7 bases and the V segment lost 3 bases, leaving 3 bases of the junction unmatched. The CDR3 has 15 residues. Full variable domain (missing parts from reference TRBV9 and TRBJ2-2): DSGVTQTPKHLITATGQRVTLRCSPRSGDLSVYWYQQSLDQGLQFLIQYYNGEERAKGNILERFSAQQFPDLHSELNLSSLELGDSALYFCASSAGTSGVGELFFGEGSRLTVL.

V usage is TRBV6-6 and J usage is TRBJ1-1; 7 bases are shared with TRBD1. The germline V gene has CDR1 MNHNY and CDR2 SVGAGI (reference sequence). The J segment lost 10 bases and the V segment lost 2 bases, leaving 4 bases of the junction unmatched. The CDR3 has 12 amino acids. This chain's CDR3 is CASSYGTAGAFF. CDR3 nucleotides: TGTGCCAGCAGTTACGGGACAGCAGGAGCTTTCTTT.